These 27 T cell receptor beta chains originate from one sample sequenced in a study of Ad26.COV2.S vaccination and SARS-CoV-2 variants. Treatment denoted: around 19 received Ad26.COV2.S at low or high dose, single or two shots; 5 received placebo; per-sample allocation not given. Material that was analyzed had been drawn on day 63 after the first vaccine or placebo injection. The data were produced by immunoSEQ multiplex PCR, yet TCRdb's version contains in-frame clones alone and is incomplete. The sample shows fewer than 400,000 clones, roughly 84% of them seen only once. Here the sequenced sample was peripheral blood, taken in a trial of Ad26.COV2.S vaccine versus placebo. Receptors originate from a person aged 18-60 years who received the Ad26.COV2.S COVID-19 vaccine or a placebo.

The V and J genes are TRBV7-9 and TRBJ1-2; no reliable D call. Trimming stripped 2 bases from V and 4 bases from J, with 8 bases between. The CDR3 extends over 13 amino acids. Germline assignment: CDR1 SEHNR and CDR2 FQNEAQ (reference sequence). The DNA of the CDR3 is TGTGCCAGCAGCTTACAGGACCTCTATGGCTACACCTTC. It encodes CASSLQDLYGYTF. Full variable domain (outside the CDR3, taken from reference TRBV7-9 and TRBJ1-2): DTGVSQNPRHKITKRGQNVTFRCDPISEHNRLYWYRQTLGQGPEFLTYFQNEAQLEKSRLLSDRFSAERPKGSFSTLEIQRTEQGDSAMYLCASSLQDLYGYTFGSGTRLTVV.

The V gene is TRBV9, the J gene TRBJ1-2, with D maybe TRBD1 (5 bases). Germline lookup yields CDR1 SGDLS and CDR2 YYNGEE. V was cut by 4 bases and J by 6 bases, with 16 bases left in between. The CDR3 covers 14 residues. The CDR3 region is CASSPHPGGDGYTF. Here the CDR3 DNA reads TGTGCCAGCAGCCCACACCCCGGAGGGGATGGCTACACCTTC.

Only one count was recorded for this clone. This sequence joins TRBV18 and TRBJ2-5; D is possibly TRBD1 or TRBD2 (5 bases each). CDR3 length equals 15 residues. Germline CDR1 KGHSH, CDR2 LQKENI. V shed 2 bases and J shed 3 bases, with 13 bases lying between them. The CDR3 here is CASSPSTGTEETQYF. The CDR3 nucleotides are TGTGCCAGCTCACCATCCACGGGGACCGAAGAGACCCAGTACTTC. Combining the CDR3 with reference TRBV18 and TRBJ2-5 gives the whole variable domain NAGVMQNPRHLVRRRGQEARLRCSPMKGHSHVYWYRQLPEEGLKFMVYLQKENIIDESGMPKERFSAEFPKEGPSILRIQQVVRGDSAAYFCASSPSTGTEETQYFGPGTRLLVL.

V gene TRBV20-1 combines with J gene TRBJ2-7; D perhaps matches TRBD2 (5 bases). The CDR3 sequence is 11 residues long. With 5 bases removed from V and 9 bases from J, the gap between germline ends came to 14 bases. The germline CDR1 and CDR2 sequences are DFQATT and SNEGSKA (reference sequence). In nucleotides, the CDR3 is TGCAGTGCTCCTCAGGCTGGAGGGCAGTACTTC. Translating gives CSAPQAGGQYF.

The chain couples TRBV25-1 to TRBJ1-2, with 7 nucleotides matching TRBD1. The germline V gene has CDR1 MGHDK and CDR2 SYGVNS. The CDR3 consists of 17 residues. Trimming at V came to 5 bases and at J to 4 bases, leaving 16 bases not matched to a gene. This CDR3 is CASSKPGQERGLYGYTF. CDR3 coding DNA: TGTGCCAGCAGTAAACCCGGACAGGAAAGGGGTCTCTATGGCTACACCTTC.

This chain joins TRBV27 and TRBJ1-1; D gene ambiguous. The V and J ends lost 7 bases and 5 bases respectively, with 8 bases between them. Germline V gene data show CDR1 as MNHEY and CDR2 as SMNVEV (reference sequence). The CDR3 is 11 residues long. For the CDR3, the DNA is TGTGCCAGCAAACGTGAGACTGAAGCTTTCTTT. Encoded protein: CASKRETEAFF.

J is TRBJ1-5 and V is TRBV12-5; D is undetermined. Looked up from germline, CDR1 is LGHNT and CDR2 is FRNRAP. The CDR3 runs to 9 residues. CDR3 protein: CASNQPQHF. CDR3 DNA: TGTGCCTCCAATCAGCCCCAGCATTTT.

The chain uses TRBV19 and TRBJ2-1, with D unresolved. This CDR3 has 15 residues. Germline CDR1 and CDR2: LNHDA and SQIVND (reference sequence). Trimming shortened V by 1 base and J by 0 bases, and 7 bases separated the two germline ends. Written as DNA, the CDR3 is TGTGCCAGTAGTATAGTTACAGCCTCCTACAATGAGCAGTTCTTC. Its translation is CASSIVTASYNEQFF.

The rearrangement links TRBV7-2 to TRBJ1-1, with a tentative D call TRBD1 (5 bases). Trimming removed 5 bases at V and 3 bases at J, with 13 bases between. The V gene's germline CDR1 is SGHTA and CDR2 FQGNSA. The CDR3 sequence is 14 residues long. In nucleotides, the CDR3 is TGTGCCAGCAGCCTTACTGGGGGATACACTGAAGCTTTCTTT. It specifies CASSLTGGYTEAFF. The full variable domain, rest sourced from reference TRBV7-2 and TRBJ1-1, is GAGVSQSPSNKVTEKGKDVELRCDPISGHTALYWYRQSLGQGLEFLIYFQGNSAPDKSGLPSDRFSAERTGGSVSTLTIQRTQQEDSAVYLCASSLTGGYTEAFFGQGTRLTVV.

The chain's CDR3 is CASSSRLAGTETQYF. The CDR3 bases are TGTGCCAGCAGCTCGAGACTAGCCGGGACCGAGACCCAGTACTTC. This chain links TRBV7-2 with TRBJ2-5; 7 positions match TRBD2. The CDR3 extends over 15 amino acids. CDR1 SGHTA and CDR2 FQGNSA come from the germline V gene. The V gene end was trimmed by 4 bases and the J gene end by 5 bases; junction bases not matched to a gene: 10.

V is TRBV29-1 and J is TRBJ1-4; 11 positions match TRBD1. V shed 4 bases, J shed 1 base, and the junction held 5 bases outside the gene matches. The CDR3 is made up of 16 amino acids. Germline CDR1 reads SQVTM; CDR2 reads ANQGSEA. This CDR3 is CSVGSGTGGTNEKLFF. The CDR3 DNA reads TGCAGCGTTGGTTCCGGGACAGGGGGAACTAATGAAAAACTGTTTTTT. Filled out from reference TRBV29-1 and TRBJ1-4, the complete variable domain reads SAVISQKPSRDICQRGTSLTIQCQVDSQVTMMFWYRQQPGQSLTLIATANQGSEATYESGFVIDKFPISRPNLTFSTLTVSNMSPEDSSIYLCSVGSGTGGTNEKLFFGSGTQLSVL.

The chain recombines TRBV19 with TRBJ1-1, with a possible D match to TRBD1 (5 bases). Germline values: CDR1 LNHDA, CDR2 SQIVND (reference sequence). The CDR3 contains 11 residues. The V end was cut by 3 bases, the J end by 10 bases, with 9 bases between. The CDR3 DNA is TGTGCCAGTAGTATCCGGGGGGGAGCTTTCTTT. Translating it yields CASSIRGGAFF.

J is TRBJ2-3 and V is TRBV6-5; D remains unclear. Germline CDR1 is MNHEY and CDR2 is SVGAGI. The CDR3 has 14 amino acids. V lost 6 bases, J lost 2 bases, and 12 bases lay in between. CDR3 region: CASRPAMATDTQYF. The CDR3 DNA is TGTGCCAGCAGACCCGCGATGGCCACAGATACGCAGTATTTT.

The rearrangement uses TRBV7-9 and TRBJ1-4; no clear D gene. The CDR3 is 15 amino acids. V dropped 2 bases and J dropped 0 bases, with 7 bases sitting between them. Germline V gene sequence: CDR1 SEHNR, CDR2 FQNEAQ (reference sequence). In DNA, the CDR3 is TGTGCCAGCAGCTTAAAGGCAGCAACTAATGAAAAACTGTTTTTT. Translating gives CASSLKAATNEKLFF.

The chain carries TRBV19 and TRBJ1-2, with D unresolved. This CDR3 is built from 15 residues. Trimming stripped 0 bases from V and 6 bases from J, with 14 bases between. CDR1 and CDR2 from the germline V gene are LNHDA and SQIVND (reference sequence). The CDR3 spells CASSIDLTVGNGYTF. The CDR3 nucleotides are TGTGCCAGTAGTATAGATCTAACTGTCGGGAATGGCTACACCTTC.

The gene calls are TRBV10-3 and TRBJ2-1; the D is unclear. There are 15 residues in the CDR3. Trimming took off 8 bases at V and 1 base at J, with 15 bases between the two ends. Looked up from germline, CDR1 is ENHRY and CDR2 is SYGVKD. The CDR3: CAIQAEPRSYNEQFF. In DNA form, the CDR3 reads TGTGCCATCCAGGCCGAACCCCGATCCTACAATGAGCAGTTCTTC.

The sample holds a few counts of this clone. The V gene is TRBV4-3, the J gene TRBJ2-3; D is possibly TRBD1 (5 bases). The germline V gene has CDR1 LGHNA and CDR2 YSLEER. V lost 1 base and J 3 bases, leaving 11 bases between the germline ends. The CDR3 has 15 amino acids. CDR3 bases: TGCGCCAGCAGCCAAGGGCAGGGTCGAACAGATACGCAGTATTTT. Translated: CASSQGQGRTDTQYF.

The rearrangement links TRBV29-1 to TRBJ2-5; 8 nucleotides line up with TRBD2. Germline CDR1 reads SQVTM; CDR2 reads ANQGSEA. The V and J ends lost 1 base and 5 bases, in that order; junction bases with no gene match: 9. The CDR3 totals 15 residues. This CDR3 reads CSVEGGRGVRETQYF. The CDR3 DNA reads as TGCAGCGTTGAAGGCGGGCGGGGGGTAAGGGAGACCCAGTACTTC.

The gene calls are TRBV18 and TRBJ2-7; D may correspond to TRBD1 or TRBD2 (5 bases each). V lost 3 bases and J 3 bases, leaving 12 bases between the germline ends. From germline, CDR1 is KGHSH and CDR2 LQKENI. CDR3 length: 14 amino acids. CDR3: CASSPDRGSYEQYF. The CDR3, as DNA: TGTGCCAGCTCACCCGATCGGGGCAGCTACGAGCAGTACTTC.

The gene calls are TRBV5-1 and TRBJ2-7, with D perhaps matching TRBD1 (6 bases). The ends were cut back, 1 base at V and 3 bases at J, with 11 bases in the middle. From germline, CDR1 is SGHRS and CDR2 YFSETQ. This CDR3 comprises 14 residues. CDR3 nucleotides: TGCGCCAGCAGCTTGTCAGGGGACCTCTACGAGCAGTACTTC. Translation: CASSLSGDLYEQYF.

The chain uses TRBV6-1 and TRBJ1-2; 7 nucleotides align to TRBD1. V lost 6 bases, J lost 3 bases, and 10 bases stayed unmatched. Germline CDR1 MNHNS, CDR2 SASEGT. The CDR3 totals 15 residues. CDR3 bases: TGTGCCAGCAGACCAACCATTGGGACAGACTATGGCTACACCTTC. It specifies CASRPTIGTDYGYTF.

This sequence joins TRBV3-1 (or the pseudogene TRBV3-2) and TRBJ1-5, with D perhaps TRBD1 (5 bases). V was cut by 0 bases and J by 7 bases, with 13 bases left in between. The germline gives CDR1 LGHDT, CDR2 YNNKEL (reference sequence). The CDR3 is 15 amino acids. The CDR3 loop reads CASSQDLSRGQPQHF. CDR3 DNA sequence: TGTGCCAGCAGCCAAGATCTATCGAGGGGACAGCCCCAGCATTTT.

About this clone itself: Other DNA sequences in this sample translate to the same CDR3. The rearrangement joins TRBV18 to TRBJ1-5, with D uncertain. The germline V gene has CDR1 KGHSH and CDR2 LQKENI. The CDR3 consists of 15 residues. V was shortened by 1 base and J by 3 bases, with 10 bases between the two germline ends. The CDR3 sequence is CASSPQGASNQPQHF. For the CDR3, the DNA is TGTGCCAGCTCACCACAAGGCGCCTCCAATCAGCCCCAGCATTTT.

This chain joins TRBV12-3 or TRBV12-4 and TRBJ2-1; D unclear. Trimming took off 4 bases at V and 8 bases at J, with 12 bases between the two ends. CDR3 size: 13 residues. The CDR3 DNA sequence: TGTGCCAGCAGTTCCCTAGTTCCGGATGAGCAGTTCTTC. This gives the protein CASSSLVPDEQFF.

The rearrangement uses TRBV6-2 or TRBV6-3 and TRBJ2-1; TRBD1 agrees at 9 bases. This CDR3 is 12 amino acids long. Germline trimming cut 4 bases from V and 13 bases from J; bases unmatched to any gene: 5. Germline-derived CDR1 and CDR2 are MNHEY and SVGEGT. For the CDR3, the DNA is TGTGCCAGCAGTTTTTCACAGGGGGCACAGTTCTTC. Its translation: CASSFSQGAQFF.

The chain joins TRBV15 to TRBJ1-2; tentative D call: TRBD1 (5 bases). The V and J ends lost 0 bases and 8 bases respectively, with 13 bases between them. The CDR3 is 14 residues long. Germline CDR1 reads LNHNV; CDR2 reads YYDKDF (reference sequence). As DNA, the CDR3 is TGTGCCACCAGCAGAGATGAAAACAGGCAGGGCTACACCTTC. It specifies CATSRDENRQGYTF. Supplemented by reference TRBV15 and TRBJ1-2, the full variable domain reads DAMVIQNPRYQVTQFGKPVTLSCSQTLNHNVMYWYQQKSSQAPKLLFHYYDKDFNNEADTPDNFQSRRPNTSFCFLDIRSPGLGDTAMYLCATSRDENRQGYTFGSGTRLTVV.

The table lists this clone with a count of one. The chain is built from TRBV19 and TRBJ2-5, with D unclear. CDR3 length: 13 residues. The V gene's germline CDR1 is LNHDA and CDR2 SQIVND (reference sequence). The V gene lost 3 bases and the J gene lost 1 base, with 6 bases spanning the gap. The CDR3 DNA is TGTGCCAGTAGTATGAGCTTCCAAGAGACCCAGTACTTC. It translates to CASSMSFQETQYF.